These 4 T cell receptor beta chains share one sample of origin, sequenced in a study of blood T cell repertoires in COVID-19. The method was immunoSEQ multiplex PCR; TCRdb's version includes in-frame clones alone and lacks a portion of them. This sample has 130,000 or so clones, with around 89% found just once. Material for sequencing was peripheral blood. The receptors were sampled from a man aged 45-60 years with acute or convalescent COVID-19.

This sequence joins TRBV3-1 (or the pseudogene TRBV3-2) and TRBJ2-1; a possible D gene is TRBD1 (5 bases). V dropped 4 bases and J dropped 8 bases, with 9 bases sitting between them. CDR3 length: 12 amino acids. Germline lookup yields CDR1 LGHDT and CDR2 YNNKEL (reference sequence). The DNA of the CDR3 is TGTGCCAGCAGCCGTTGGGGCGATGAGCAGTTCTTC. It encodes CASSRWGDEQFF.

This chain links TRBV28 with TRBJ1-3, with 8 bases matching TRBD1. The V segment lost 6 bases and the J segment 0 bases; nucleotides outside the gene matches: 7. CDR3 length: 16 amino acids. Germline V gene data show CDR1 as MDHEN and CDR2 as SYDVKM. CDR3 nucleotide sequence: TGTGCCAGCAGCTGGGACAGGAGGCTCTCTGGAAACACCATATATTTT. This gives the protein CASSWDRRLSGNTIYF.

This clone was found once. The chain couples TRBV10-3 to TRBJ2-3; 10 nucleotides match TRBD2. The CDR3 consists of 17 residues. V lost 3 bases and J lost 5; bases outside the gene matches: 11. Germline loops: CDR1 ENHRY, CDR2 SYGVKD. CDR3 sequence: CAISESPLAGGIDTQYF. DNA for the CDR3: TGTGCCATCAGTGAATCACCCTTAGCGGGAGGTATAGATACGCAGTATTTT.

The chain is built from TRBV6-5 and TRBJ1-1; tentative D call: TRBD1 (6 bases). The CDR3 totals 13 residues. V shed 7 bases and J shed 5 bases, with 14 bases lying between them. Germline V gene sequence: CDR1 MNHEY, CDR2 SVGAGI. The CDR3 region is CASIQPGDTEAFF. The CDR3 coding sequence is TGTGCCAGCATCCAACCAGGGGATACTGAAGCTTTCTTT.